Listed below are T cell receptor beta chains from one sample, sequenced in a study of OX40 agonist ivuxolimab in advanced cancers. Generated by immunoSEQ multiplex PCR, the TCRdb table keeps only in-frame clones and is missing some. Of 65,000 to 95,000 clones in the sample, roughly nine tenths were seen once. The source material was CD4+ or CD8+ T cells sorted from blood, sampled in a trial of the OX40 agonist ivuxolimab. These receptors originate from an adult with an advanced solid tumor such as melanoma, head and neck, liver or kidney cancer. The CDR3 runs from the conserved cysteine through the conserved F or W. D genes are given only for firm matches. Not all rows give a size; the values are once, few, many and, for expanded clones, a class.

TRBV5-1,NA,NA,TRBJ2-7,TGCGCCAGCAGCCCCCAGGGACCGTCATACGAGCAGTACTTC,CASSPQGPSYEQYF
TRBV28,TRBD1,once,TRBJ1-2,TGTGCCAGCAGGCACCAGTCCGGGACAGAGGGTCGGGGCTACACCTTC,CASRHQSGTEGRGYTF
TRBV15,TRBD2,NA,TRBJ2-1,TGTGCCACCAGCAGAGATTTGGGGGGGGACGATTACAATGAGCAGTTCTTC,CATSRDLGGDDYNEQFF
TRBV11-2,NA,NA,TRBJ2-1,TGTGCCAGCAGCTTGGGGCCGTACAATGAGCAGTTCTTC,CASSLGPYNEQFF
TRBV5-6,TRBD1,NA,TRBJ1-2,TGTGCCAGCAGCCTGGGGACAGGGGGTTTCAACTATGGCTACACCTTC,CASSLGTGGFNYGYTF
TRBV5-1,NA,NA,TRBJ1-1,TGCGCCAGCAGCTTGGTAGTCGGGGACACTGAAGCTTTCTTT,CASSLVVGDTEAFF
TRBV14,TRBD1,NA,TRBJ2-4,TGTGCCAGCAGCCAACTACAGGGGTCGAACATTCAGTACTTC,CASSQLQGSNIQYF
TRBV5-1,NA,few,TRBJ1-6,TGCGCCAGCAGCCGCTCAGGGACGAATTCACCCCTCCACTTT,CASSRSGTNSPLHF
TRBV10-2,NA,NA,TRBJ1-4,TGCGCCAGCAGGGGGGACTCCGAAAAACTGTTTTTT,CASRGDSEKLFF
TRBV6-5,NA,NA,TRBJ2-1,TGTGCCAGCAGTTACTCCAGGGGTGCGTTCTTC,CASSYSRGAFF
TRBV29-1,NA,NA,TRBJ2-3,TGCAGCGTCGGTTCTTTAGAGACCACAGATACGCAGTATTTT,CSVGSLETTDTQYF
TRBV19,NA,NA,TRBJ1-1,TGTGCCAGTAGTATCCACCAGGGATTACCCGAAGCTTTCTTT,CASSIHQGLPEAFF
TRBV6-6,NA,NA,TRBJ2-7,TGTGCCAGCCGTGGAAACTACGAGCAGTACTTC,CASRGNYEQYF
TRBV5-1,NA,NA,TRBJ1-3,TGCGCCAGCAGCCACCCCGGAGACACCATATATTTT,CASSHPGDTIYF
TRBV5-4,TRBD2,NA,TRBJ2-2,TGTGCCAGCAGCCTGGGAGGGAGATATAACGGGGAGCTGTTTTTT,CASSLGGRYNGELFF
TRBV11-2,NA,NA,TRBJ1-1,TGTGCCAGCAGCTTAGACAGAAACACTGAAGCTTTCTTT,CASSLDRNTEAFF
TRBV6-6,TRBD1,NA,TRBJ2-7,TGTGCCAGCAGCTTCTTGGAGGACAGGGGTTACGAGCAGTACTTC,CASSFLEDRGYEQYF
TRBV7-6,TRBD2,NA,TRBJ2-6,TGTGCCAGCAGCTTACGACTAGCGGGAGGGCCTGGGGCCAACGTCCTGACTTTC,CASSLRLAGGPGANVLTF
TRBV28,NA,NA,TRBJ1-2,TGTGCCAGCAGTTTAGTACTGAACTATGGCTACACCTTC,CASSLVLNYGYTF
TRBV18,NA,NA,TRBJ1-2,TGTGCCAGCTCACCAGCAGGGGAGGTGAACTATGGCTACACCTTC,CASSPAGEVNYGYTF
TRBV6-1,NA,NA,TRBJ1-1,TGTGCCAGCAGCTCCGCGGGGGAAACTGAAGCTTTCTTT,CASSSAGETEAFF
TRBV5-5,NA,NA,TRBJ1-4,TGTGCCAGCAGCTTTGAACCAGGGGTGCAAAAACTGTTTTTT,CASSFEPGVQKLFF
TRBV5-5,NA,NA,TRBJ1-5,TGTGCCAGCAGCTTGGCCCCGGGAAATAGGCCCCAGCATTTT,CASSLAPGNRPQHF
TRBV5-1,NA,NA,TRBJ2-3,TGCGCCAGCAGCCTCTCCCCTGGAGGCACAGATACGCAGTATTTT,CASSLSPGGTDTQYF
TRBV2,NA,NA,TRBJ1-1,TGTGCCAGCCGAATGGGAGACAGTCGGGGGAACACTGAAGCTTTCTTT,CASRMGDSRGNTEAFF
TRBV11-2,TRBD1,NA,TRBJ2-7,TGTGCCAGCAGCTCCGGGACAGCGAACGAGCAGTACTTC,CASSSGTANEQYF
TRBV7-9,NA,few,TRBJ2-7,TGTGCCAGCAGTACCCTATACGAGCAGTACTTC,CASSTLYEQYF
TRBV7-9,NA,NA,TRBJ2-7,TGTGCCAGCAGCTTAGTAGGGGGGGGAACCTACGAGCAGTACTTC,CASSLVGGGTYEQYF
TRBV19,TRBD2,once,TRBJ2-7,TGTGCCAGTAGTATCCTAGCGGGCCCTTACGAGCAGTACTTC,CASSILAGPYEQYF
TRBV6-1,NA,NA,TRBJ2-7,TGTGCCAGCAGTCGGACATTTGGAGGGAACGAGCAGTACTTC,CASSRTFGGNEQYF
TRBV21-1,NA,NA,TRBJ1-1,TGTGCCCCGACAGGTCGGCCCATATTCACTGAAGCTTTCTTT,CAPTGRPIFTEAFF
TRBV6-5,NA,few,TRBJ1-1,TGTGCCAGCAGTTTCCTCGATTCCACTGAAGCTTTCTTT,CASSFLDSTEAFF
TRBV19,TRBD1,NA,TRBJ1-1,TGTGCCAGTGGGGGACAGGGGGTCACTGAAGCTTTCTTT,CASGGQGVTEAFF
TRBV6-1,NA,NA,TRBJ1-5,TGTGCCAGCAGTGGACAGATTTATAGCAATCAGCCCCAGCATTTT,CASSGQIYSNQPQHF
TRBV28,TRBD1,NA,TRBJ1-2,TGTGCCAGCAGTTTAATCCCGCAGGGGGCCTATGGCTACACCTTC,CASSLIPQGAYGYTF
TRBV2,TRBD2,NA,TRBJ2-1,TGTGCCAGCAATCTAGCGGGAGGATATGAGCAGTTCTTC,CASNLAGGYEQFF
TRBV27,TRBD2,NA,TRBJ2-2,TGTGCCAGCAGTTTTAGCGGGGGGGCTACCGGGGAGCTGTTTTTT,CASSFSGGATGELFF
TRBV4-2,NA,few,TRBJ1-2,TGTGCCAGCAGCGACTACAGCTATGGCTACACCTTC,CASSDYSYGYTF
TRBV29-1,NA,NA,TRBJ2-2,TGCAGCGTCCGGGGGAGGAACACCGGGGAGCTGTTTTTT,CSVRGRNTGELFF
TRBV19,NA,many,TRBJ2-3,TGTGCCAGTAGTACCCTCGGGGGGCGGGGTTCCACAGATACGCAGTATTTT,CASSTLGGRGSTDTQYF
TRBV7-2,TRBD2,NA,TRBJ2-7,TGTGCCAGCAGCTTAGCGGGAGGGCCCGGGACTAGCGACTCCTACGAGCAGTACTTC,CASSLAGGPGTSDSYEQYF
TRBV28,TRBD2,few,TRBJ2-7,TGTGCCAGCAGTCCCGGGGGGATCTACGAGCAGTACTTC,CASSPGGIYEQYF
TRBV2,TRBD2,NA,TRBJ2-5,TGTGCCAGCAGCTGGAACGCGGGGGGTGAGGCCCAGTACTTC,CASSWNAGGEAQYF
TRBV6-6,NA,few,TRBJ1-2,TGTGCCAGTGCCGGGGACAATATGGTCCATGGCTACACCTTC,CASAGDNMVHGYTF
TRBV6-5,NA,NA,TRBJ1-1,TGTGCCAGCAGTTACCCTGGTGTAGCTGAAGCTTTCTTT,CASSYPGVAEAFF
TRBV6-4,NA,NA,TRBJ1-2,TGTGCCAGCAGTGGTCCATGGTGGGTAAGCTTC,CASSGPWWVSF